This T cell receptor (beta chain) was sequenced in a study of cytomegalovirus exposure and HLA in healthy donors. Each donor's status was that of a healthy bone marrow donor. The CDR3 totals 16 residues. Germline V gene data show CDR1 as MGHRA and CDR2 as YSYEKL. Trimming removed 3 bases from V and 5 bases from J; junction bases left unmatched: 6. PCR employed 60 Vbeta and 13 Jbeta primers. TCRdb's table, derived via immunoSEQ multiplex PCR, lists solely in-frame clones and lacks some. The sample records 100,000 to 150,000 clones, 81% being singletons. The rearrangement links TRBV4-1 to TRBJ2-5, with 13 bases that match TRBD2. This receptor was obtained from a man aged 18 to 30 in good health and CMV-seropositive. Source material: PBMCs. The DNA of the CDR3 is TGCGCCAGCAGCCAGCGACTAGCGGGGGGTGGTGAGACCCAGTACTTC. Translation: CASSQRLAGGGETQYF.